This entry is about one TCR beta chain. The antigen is not known. Treatment of the sample: around 19 received Ad26.COV2.S at low or high dose, single or two shots; roughly five received placebo; per-sample allocation not given. Sampling occurred on day 63 after the first vaccine or placebo injection. In Boston, an adult donor aged 18-55 years took part. With 4 bases removed from V and 2 bases from J, the gap between germline ends came to 12 bases. The CDR3 covers 15 residues. Germline CDR1 is MDHEN and CDR2 is SYDVKM. The table came from immunoSEQ multiplex PCR; TCRdb's copy has only in-frame clones and leaves some out. The sample has around 340,000 clones; roughly 89% are singletons. This specimen belongs to a study of Ad26.COV2.S vaccination and SARS-CoV-2 variants. Looking at the study overall: Ad26.COV2.S, an intramuscular injection, was given once or twice 56 days apart. Study-wide results and limits: Reported findings describe substantial breadth in spike-specific CD8+ and CD4+ T cell responses following vaccination. TCR breadth and depth analyses may have underestimated total T cell responses.

The sequenced sample was peripheral blood, obtained in a trial of Ad26.COV2.S vaccine versus placebo. This TCR was recovered from a person aged 18 to 59 who received the Ad26.COV2.S COVID-19 vaccine or a placebo. The chain has TRBV28 and TRBJ1-5; D remains ambiguous. The CDR3 spells CASSSLGGGNQPQHF. CDR3 sequence (DNA): TGTGCCAGCAGTTCCCTAGGCGGGGGCAATCAGCCCCAGCATTTT.